Listed below are T cell receptor beta chains from one sample, sequenced in a study of early T cells in non-severe SARS-CoV-2 infection. TCRdb called the 5' RACE reads again in MiXCR, with one record for every CDR3 protein. The data contain around 30,000 distinct CDR3 sequences, roughly 5% of them seen just once; the ten biggest clones take up about 6.4%. What was sequenced was whole blood. All receptors derive from an adult who was a healthcare worker with PCR-confirmed SARS-CoV-2 infection or an uninfected control (not recorded which). The CDR3 runs from the conserved cysteine through the conserved F or W. The order of the fields is J gene, CDR3 length, clone size, D gene, V gene, CDR3 DNA, CDR3 protein. The D gene is left open where the match is weak. Size values are once, few and many counts, or a class for expanded clones, and some rows have none.

TRBJ1-2,14,-,-,TRBV21-1,TGTGCCAGCAGCAAAGCCCCACGGGCCTATGGCTACACCTTC,CASSKAPRAYGYTF
TRBJ2-3,17,few,-,TRBV28,TGTGCCAGCAGTTTATTCCCGGCAGGGGTTGCGGCAGATACGCAGTATTTT,CASSLFPAGVAADTQYF
TRBJ2-7,14,few,-,TRBV27,TGTGCCAGCAGTTTGGGGGGTTCCATGTACGAGCAGTACTTC,CASSLGGSMYEQYF
TRBJ2-6,15,many,-,TRBV27,TGTGCCAGCAGTTTAGTACTAGGCGGGGCCAACGTCCTGACTTTC,CASSLVLGGANVLTF
TRBJ1-1,13,few,-,TRBV12-3/TRBV12-4,TGTGCCAGCAGTTTCAGCGAGAACACTGAAGTTTTCTTT,CASSFSENTEVFF
TRBJ2-1,13,many,-,TRBV20-1,TGCAGTGCCCCCCAAGGGACCCTCAATGAGCAGTTCTTC,CSAPQGTLNEQFF
TRBJ2-1,15,many,-,TRBV27,TGTGCCAGCAGTTTAAGACCTAGCTCCTACAATGAGCAGTTCTTC,CASSLRPSSYNEQFF
TRBJ1-5,15,many,-,TRBV7-2,TGTGCCAGCAGCTTAGTAGCCAGTAGCAATCAGCCCCAGCATTTT,CASSLVASSNQPQHF
TRBJ2-1,15,-,-,TRBV7-3,TGTGCCAGCAGCTTGGGACACCACGTTTTGAATGAGCAGTTCTTC,CASSLGHHVLNEQFF
TRBJ2-5,14,few,-,TRBV28,TGTGCCAGCAGTTTAGTCGGTATCCAAGAGACCCAGTACTTC,CASSLVGIQETQYF
TRBJ2-1,15,many,-,TRBV11-2,TGTGCCAGCAGCTTAGGGTTAGGTCCCCACAATGAGCAGTTCTTC,CASSLGLGPHNEQFF
TRBJ1-2,15,few,TRBD1,TRBV2,TGTGCCAGCAAGAGGGGGGGACAGTTTTTGTATGGCTACACCTTC,CASKRGGQFLYGYTF
TRBJ2-1,17,few,TRBD2,TRBV10-1,TGCGCCAGCAGTGAGTCAGTAGCGGGAGGGGTTTTTAGGAAGCAGTTCTTC,CASSESVAGGVFRKQFF
TRBJ2-2,15,many,TRBD2,TRBV20-1,TGCAGTGCTAGGGGACTAGCGGGAGTGGTCGGGGAGCTGTTTTTT,CSARGLAGVVGELFF
TRBJ2-1,11,many,-,TRBV7-9,TGTGCCAGCAGCTTACAGGGCCAGCAGTTCTTC,CASSLQGQQFF
TRBJ1-2,15,many,-,TRBV4-2,TGTGCCAGCAGCCAAGCTTCCACAGGGACCTATGGCTACACCTTC,CASSQASTGTYGYTF
TRBJ2-1,15,few,-,TRBV11-2,TGTGCCAGCAGCTTCGATGGGGGGCCTCAAAATGAGCAGTTCTTC,CASSFDGGPQNEQFF
TRBJ1-1,14,-,-,TRBV5-1,TGCGCCAGCAGCTTCTCCCAGGTGAACACTGAAGCTTTCTTT,CASSFSQVNTEAFF
TRBJ1-5,15,many,TRBD1,TRBV28,TGTGCCAGCAGCCCGGGACAGGGAAACAATCAGCCCCAGCATTTT,CASSPGQGNNQPQHF
TRBJ2-1,13,many,-,TRBV28,TGTGCCAGCAGTTTATTAGGGGACGGTGAGCAGTTCTTC,CASSLLGDGEQFF
TRBJ1-1,10,many,TRBD1,TRBV29-1,TGCAGCGTCACGACAGGGATAGCTTTCTTT,CSVTTGIAFF
TRBJ2-7,14,many,TRBD2,TRBV20-1,TGCAGTGCTAGACTAGCGGGAGATTCCTACGAGCAGTACTTC,CSARLAGDSYEQYF
TRBJ2-7,12,-,-,TRBV7-2,TGTGCCAGCAGAGCCTCATCCTACGAGCAGTACTTC,CASRASSYEQYF
TRBJ1-2,15,many,-,TRBV9,TGTGCCAGCAGCGTAGCGCAGAATTCTAACTATGGCTACACCTTC,CASSVAQNSNYGYTF
TRBJ2-7,14,-,TRBD1,TRBV9,TGTGCCAGCAGCATTGACAGGGCCTCCTACGAGCAGTACTTC,CASSIDRASYEQYF
TRBJ2-1,13,-,-,TRBV5-1,TGCGCCAGCAGCTTGGAGGCGGGGACGGAGCAGTTCTTC,CASSLEAGTEQFF
TRBJ2-1,15,-,-,TRBV4-1,TGCGCCAGCAGCCAAGGGCCCCTGAGCTACAATGAGCAGTTCTTC,CASSQGPLSYNEQFF
TRBJ2-2,14,many,-,TRBV7-9,TGTGCCAGCAGCTGGGACTCGAACACCGGGGAGCTGTTTTTT,CASSWDSNTGELFF
TRBJ2-1,18,few,-,TRBV4-1,TGCGCCAGCAGCCAAGTCCCCGCGGGACCGAGCTCCTACAATGAGCAGTTCTTC,CASSQVPAGPSSYNEQFF
TRBJ2-7,13,many,-,TRBV24-1,TGTGCCACCAGTGAGTCCCGGACCTACGAGCAGTACTTC,CATSESRTYEQYF
TRBJ2-2,13,few,-,TRBV28,TGTGCCAGCAGCCGCCCCCCAACCGGGGAGCTGTTTTTT,CASSRPPTGELFF
TRBJ2-2,14,many,-,TRBV7-3,TGTGCCAGCAGCTTGACAGCGAACACCGGGGAGCTGTTTTTT,CASSLTANTGELFF
TRBJ2-7,15,many,-,TRBV4-2,TGTGCCAGCAGCCAAGATTATGGGACAAACTACGAGCAGTACTTC,CASSQDYGTNYEQYF